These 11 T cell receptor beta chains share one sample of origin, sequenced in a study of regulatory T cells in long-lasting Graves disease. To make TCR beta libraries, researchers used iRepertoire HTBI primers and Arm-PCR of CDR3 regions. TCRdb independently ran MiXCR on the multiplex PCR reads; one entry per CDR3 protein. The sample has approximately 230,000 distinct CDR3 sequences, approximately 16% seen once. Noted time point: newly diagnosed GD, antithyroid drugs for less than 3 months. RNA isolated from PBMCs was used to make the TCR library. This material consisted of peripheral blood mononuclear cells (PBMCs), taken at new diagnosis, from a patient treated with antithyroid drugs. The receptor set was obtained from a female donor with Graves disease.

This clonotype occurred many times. DNA of the CDR3: TGTGCCAGCAGCTTAGGGTACGGAGGGAGAGACAATGAGCAGTTCTTC. This encodes CASSLGYGGRDNEQFF. The rearrangement links TRBV7-2 to TRBJ2-1, with D tentatively TRBD2 (6 bases). The CDR3 totals 16 residues. The V end lost 1 base, the J end lost 5 bases, and 15 bases lay between the germline ends. Looked up from germline, CDR1 is SGHTA and CDR2 is FQGNSA.

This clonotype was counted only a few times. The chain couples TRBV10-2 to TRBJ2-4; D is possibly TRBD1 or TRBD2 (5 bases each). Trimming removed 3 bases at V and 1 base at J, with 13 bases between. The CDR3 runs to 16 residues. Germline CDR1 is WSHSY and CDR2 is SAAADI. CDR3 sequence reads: CASSDVGTRAKNIQYF. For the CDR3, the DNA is TGCGCCAGCAGTGACGTCGGGACGAGGGCCAAAAACATTCAGTACTTC.

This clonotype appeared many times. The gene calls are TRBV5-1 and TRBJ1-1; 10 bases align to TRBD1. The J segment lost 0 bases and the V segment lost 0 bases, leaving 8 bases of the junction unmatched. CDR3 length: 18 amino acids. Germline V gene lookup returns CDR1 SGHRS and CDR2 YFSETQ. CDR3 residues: CASSLGDRGILLNTEAFF. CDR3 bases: TGCGCCAGCAGCTTGGGGGACAGGGGTATACTGCTGAACACTGAAGCTTTCTTT. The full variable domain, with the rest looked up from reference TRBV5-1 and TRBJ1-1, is KAGVTQTPRYLIKTRGQQVTLSCSPISGHRSVSWYQQTPGQGLQFLFEYFSETQRNKGNFPGRFSGRQFSNSRSEMNVSTLELGDSALYLCASSLGDRGILLNTEAFFGQGTRLTVV.

CDR3 protein: CAWRRTGSQETQYF. The CDR3 DNA is TGTGCCTGGAGGAGGACAGGGTCCCAAGAGACCCAGTACTTC. J is TRBJ2-5 and V is TRBV30, with 8 positions matching TRBD1. Germline assignment: CDR1 GTSNPN and CDR2 SVGIG (reference sequence). With 3 bases clipped from V and 1 base from J, the junction kept 4 bases outside the gene matches. The CDR3 runs 14 residues.

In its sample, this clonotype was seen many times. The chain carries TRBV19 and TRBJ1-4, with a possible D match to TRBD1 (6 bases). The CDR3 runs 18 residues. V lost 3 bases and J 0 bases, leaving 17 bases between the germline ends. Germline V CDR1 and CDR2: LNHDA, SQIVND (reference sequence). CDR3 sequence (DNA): TGTGCCAGTAGTATGTGGACAGTCGCCATCTCAACTAATGAAAAACTGTTTTTT. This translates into CASSMWTVAISTNEKLFF.

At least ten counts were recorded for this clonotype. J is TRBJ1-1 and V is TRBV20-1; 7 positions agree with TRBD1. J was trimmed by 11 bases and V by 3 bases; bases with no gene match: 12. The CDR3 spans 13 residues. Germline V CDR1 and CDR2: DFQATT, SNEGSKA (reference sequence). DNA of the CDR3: TGCAGTGCTAGCTCACAAGACAGGGTTGTGGCTTTCTTT. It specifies CSASSQDRVVAFF.

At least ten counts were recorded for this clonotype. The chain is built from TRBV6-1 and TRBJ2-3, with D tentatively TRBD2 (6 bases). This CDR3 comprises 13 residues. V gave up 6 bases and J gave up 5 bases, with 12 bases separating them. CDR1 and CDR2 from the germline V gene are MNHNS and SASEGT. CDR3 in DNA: TGTGCCAGCAGCCTCTCGGAGGGAGATACGCAGTATTTT. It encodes CASSLSEGDTQYF.

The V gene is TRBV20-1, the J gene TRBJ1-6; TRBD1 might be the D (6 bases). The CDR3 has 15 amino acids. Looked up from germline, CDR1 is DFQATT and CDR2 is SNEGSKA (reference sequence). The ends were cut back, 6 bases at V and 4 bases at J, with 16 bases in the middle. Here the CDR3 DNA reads TGCAGTGCCGGCTCAGACAGGTCGTATAATTCACCCCTCCACTTT. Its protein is CSAGSDRSYNSPLHF.

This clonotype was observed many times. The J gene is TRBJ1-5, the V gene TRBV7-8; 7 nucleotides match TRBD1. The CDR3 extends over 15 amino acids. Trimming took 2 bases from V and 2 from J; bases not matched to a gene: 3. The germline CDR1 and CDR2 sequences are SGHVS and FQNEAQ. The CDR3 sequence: CASSLRTGRNQPQHF. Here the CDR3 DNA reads TGTGCCAGCAGCTTACGGACAGGTCGCAATCAGCCCCAGCATTTT.

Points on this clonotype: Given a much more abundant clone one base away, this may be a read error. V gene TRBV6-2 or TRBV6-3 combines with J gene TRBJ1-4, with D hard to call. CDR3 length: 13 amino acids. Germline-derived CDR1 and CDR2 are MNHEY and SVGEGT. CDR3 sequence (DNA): TGTGCCAGCAGTTACTCGGGAGCTGAAAAACTGGTTTTT. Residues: CASSYSGAEKLVF.

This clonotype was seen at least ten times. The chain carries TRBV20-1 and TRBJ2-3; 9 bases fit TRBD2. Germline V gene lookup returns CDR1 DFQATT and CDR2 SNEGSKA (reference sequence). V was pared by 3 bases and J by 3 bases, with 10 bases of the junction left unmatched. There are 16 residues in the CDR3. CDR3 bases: TGCAGTGCTAGTGAGGTTAGCGGGGGCGTGACAGATACGCAGTATTTT. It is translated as CSASEVSGGVTDTQYF.